The rows below give T cell receptor beta chains drawn from one sample of a study of blood T cell repertoires in COVID-19. The repertoire was sequenced with immunoSEQ multiplex PCR; TCRdb's copy has only in-frame clones and lacks some. The sample records more than 150,000 clones, over 70% being singletons. Sequenced material: PBMCs or T cells enriched from blood (not recorded which). Receptors originate from a man aged 55-75 years who had been exposed to COVID-19. Both conserved end residues are part of each CDR3. The order of the fields is J gene, CDR3 length, V gene, clone size, D gene, CDR3 DNA, CDR3 protein. The D gene is left open where the match is weak. The size of a clone is reported for some rows only, either as once, few or many, or as a class for expanded clones.

j_call: TRBJ1-5; cdr3_length: 16; v_call: TRBV18; clone_size: many; d_call: -; cdr3_nt: TGTGCCAGCTCAGAGCAGGGTGGGGGGGGCAATCAGCCCCAGCATTTT; cdr3_aa: CASSEQGGGGNQPQHF
j_call: TRBJ2-5; cdr3_length: 11; v_call: TRBV3-1/TRBV3-2; clone_size: once; d_call: -; cdr3_nt: TGTGCCAGCACCGTCCAAGAGACCCAGTACTTC; cdr3_aa: CASTVQETQYF
j_call: TRBJ1-5; cdr3_length: 15; v_call: TRBV27; clone_size: -; d_call: TRBD1; cdr3_nt: TGTGCCAGCAGTCCCGGGACAGGGATCAATCAGCCCCAGCATTTT; cdr3_aa: CASSPGTGINQPQHF
j_call: TRBJ2-2; cdr3_length: 14; v_call: TRBV10-2; clone_size: -; d_call: TRBD2; cdr3_nt: TGCGCCAGCAGGGTGACTAGCGGGTCCGGGGAGCTGTTTTTT; cdr3_aa: CASRVTSGSGELFF
j_call: TRBJ1-5; cdr3_length: 16; v_call: TRBV28; clone_size: -; d_call: -; cdr3_nt: TGTGCCAGCAGTCCCCCAGGGCGGCGTAGCAATCAGCCCCAGCATTTT; cdr3_aa: CASSPPGRRSNQPQHF
j_call: TRBJ2-7; cdr3_length: 13; v_call: TRBV29-1; clone_size: -; d_call: TRBD1; cdr3_nt: TGCAGCGTAGGACAGGGGAGCTCCTACGAGCAGTACTTC; cdr3_aa: CSVGQGSSYEQYF
j_call: TRBJ2-4; cdr3_length: 16; v_call: TRBV25-1; clone_size: -; d_call: -; cdr3_nt: TGTGCCAGCAGTACTGTGACGGCAGACTCACCAAACATTCAGTACTTC; cdr3_aa: CASSTVTADSPNIQYF
j_call: TRBJ1-4; cdr3_length: 14; v_call: TRBV9; clone_size: few; d_call: -; cdr3_nt: TGTGCCAGCAGCGTAGACGAGGGCTGGGAAAAACTGTTTTTT; cdr3_aa: CASSVDEGWEKLFF
j_call: TRBJ2-7; cdr3_length: 16; v_call: TRBV27; clone_size: -; d_call: -; cdr3_nt: TGTGCCAGCACCTCCATCTGGGGTAGCGGCACCTACGAGCAGTACTTC; cdr3_aa: CASTSIWGSGTYEQYF
j_call: TRBJ1-2; cdr3_length: 12; v_call: TRBV6-6; clone_size: once; d_call: -; cdr3_nt: TGTGCCAGCAGTTATGACAAATCGGACTACACCTTC; cdr3_aa: CASSYDKSDYTF
j_call: TRBJ2-3; cdr3_length: 15; v_call: TRBV7-2; clone_size: few; d_call: TRBD1; cdr3_nt: TGTGCCAGCAGCAGCCGGAGGACAGGGGCAGATACGCAGTATTTT; cdr3_aa: CASSSRRTGADTQYF
j_call: TRBJ2-7; cdr3_length: 16; v_call: TRBV9; clone_size: -; d_call: TRBD2; cdr3_nt: TGTGCCAGCAGCGATTCAGCGGGAGGACGAGCCTACGAGCAGTACTTC; cdr3_aa: CASSDSAGGRAYEQYF
j_call: TRBJ2-1; cdr3_length: 14; v_call: TRBV18; clone_size: -; d_call: TRBD2; cdr3_nt: TGTGCCAGCTCACCCGGGACTACCTACAATGAGCAGTTCTTC; cdr3_aa: CASSPGTTYNEQFF
j_call: TRBJ2-3; cdr3_length: 17; v_call: TRBV7-8; clone_size: -; d_call: -; cdr3_nt: TGTGCCAGCAGCTTATTCGGGCGGGCGCTAAGCACAGATACGCAGTATTTT; cdr3_aa: CASSLFGRALSTDTQYF
j_call: TRBJ1-4; cdr3_length: 15; v_call: TRBV5-6; clone_size: -; d_call: -; cdr3_nt: TGTGCCAGCAGCTTCGCCCGAACCAACGGGGAAAAACTGTTTTTT; cdr3_aa: CASSFARTNGEKLFF
j_call: TRBJ2-2; cdr3_length: 18; v_call: TRBV5-1; clone_size: -; d_call: -; cdr3_nt: TGCGCCAGCAGCGCAGGGCCCCGATCCTTAGCGAACACCGGGGAGCTGTTTTTT; cdr3_aa: CASSAGPRSLANTGELFF
j_call: TRBJ1-2; cdr3_length: 13; v_call: TRBV29-1; clone_size: -; d_call: TRBD1; cdr3_nt: TGCAGCACCCTAGGACAGGGACTTTATGGCTACACCTTC; cdr3_aa: CSTLGQGLYGYTF
j_call: TRBJ2-5; cdr3_length: 18; v_call: TRBV25-1; clone_size: -; d_call: TRBD2; cdr3_nt: TGTGCCAGCACCCCAGGGGTATTAGCGGGAGGGAATAGGGAGATCCAGTACTTC; cdr3_aa: CASTPGVLAGGNREIQYF
j_call: TRBJ1-6; cdr3_length: 16; v_call: TRBV28; clone_size: -; d_call: -; cdr3_nt: TGTGCCAGCAGTTTCGTGGCAGGGTCTTCGCATTCACCCCTCCACTTT; cdr3_aa: CASSFVAGSSHSPLHF
j_call: TRBJ1-2; cdr3_length: 17; v_call: TRBV12-1; clone_size: -; d_call: -; cdr3_nt: TGTGCCAGCAGCCGATCCGACAGGGGGCGCGGAACCTATGGCTACACCTTC; cdr3_aa: CASSRSDRGRGTYGYTF
j_call: TRBJ2-1; cdr3_length: 15; v_call: TRBV7-9; clone_size: few; d_call: TRBD1; cdr3_nt: TGTGCCAGCAGCTTAGAAGTAGCAGGGGGCAAGGAGCAGTTCTTC; cdr3_aa: CASSLEVAGGKEQFF
j_call: TRBJ1-2; cdr3_length: 13; v_call: TRBV7-9; clone_size: once; d_call: -; cdr3_nt: TGTGCCAGCAGCTTAGGAGGGCAGTTGGGCTACACCTTC; cdr3_aa: CASSLGGQLGYTF
j_call: TRBJ2-3; cdr3_length: 18; v_call: TRBV2; clone_size: -; d_call: TRBD2; cdr3_nt: TGTGCCAGCAGCGAAGACCTAGCGGGATCACCTAGCACAGATACGCAGTATTTT; cdr3_aa: CASSEDLAGSPSTDTQYF
j_call: TRBJ1-1; cdr3_length: 10; v_call: TRBV20-1; clone_size: -; d_call: -; cdr3_nt: TGCAGTGTTGGGGGAGGCGAAGCTTTCTTT; cdr3_aa: CSVGGGEAFF
j_call: TRBJ1-2; cdr3_length: 12; v_call: TRBV9; clone_size: -; d_call: -; cdr3_nt: TGTGCCAGCAGCGGGGAGGGCTATGGCTACACCTTC; cdr3_aa: CASSGEGYGYTF
j_call: TRBJ2-1; cdr3_length: 15; v_call: TRBV19; clone_size: -; d_call: -; cdr3_nt: TGTGCCAGTAGTATCGGCCTAGCCGCTTGGGATGAGCAGTTCTTC; cdr3_aa: CASSIGLAAWDEQFF
j_call: TRBJ1-2; cdr3_length: 17; v_call: TRBV28; clone_size: few; d_call: TRBD1; cdr3_nt: TGTGCCAGCAGTTTCGTCTTGTTGGGACAGGGGGCGCAGGGCTACACCTTC; cdr3_aa: CASSFVLLGQGAQGYTF
j_call: TRBJ1-5; cdr3_length: 16; v_call: TRBV7-8; clone_size: -; d_call: -; cdr3_nt: TGTGCCAGCAGCTTAGTGTCAGTATATAGCAATCAGCCCCAGCATTTT; cdr3_aa: CASSLVSVYSNQPQHF
j_call: TRBJ2-1; cdr3_length: 17; v_call: TRBV5-4; clone_size: few; d_call: TRBD2; cdr3_nt: TGTGCCAGCAGCCCCCGGACTAGCGGGAGGACGTACAATGAGCAGTTCTTC; cdr3_aa: CASSPRTSGRTYNEQFF
j_call: TRBJ2-1; cdr3_length: 14; v_call: TRBV24-1; clone_size: -; d_call: TRBD2; cdr3_nt: TGTGCCACCAGCGGGCTAGCGGGATACAATGAGCAGTTCTTC; cdr3_aa: CATSGLAGYNEQFF
j_call: TRBJ1-1; cdr3_length: 11; v_call: TRBV20-1; clone_size: -; d_call: -; cdr3_nt: TGCAGTGGCGAGTGGACAGCAGAAGCTTTCTTT; cdr3_aa: CSGEWTAEAFF
j_call: TRBJ1-4; cdr3_length: 15; v_call: TRBV5-4; clone_size: few; d_call: -; cdr3_nt: TGTGCCAGCAGCTTGCAGGGCCCGGGTTCGGGAAAACTGTTTTTT; cdr3_aa: CASSLQGPGSGKLFF
j_call: TRBJ1-1; cdr3_length: 11; v_call: TRBV29-1; clone_size: -; d_call: -; cdr3_nt: TGCAGCGTTTCAGGTGGCACTGAAGCTTTCTTT; cdr3_aa: CSVSGGTEAFF
j_call: TRBJ1-4; cdr3_length: 15; v_call: TRBV5-4; clone_size: -; d_call: -; cdr3_nt: TGTGCCAGCAGCCGGACATCTGCAACTAATGAAAAACTGTTTTTT; cdr3_aa: CASSRTSATNEKLFF
j_call: TRBJ1-2; cdr3_length: 15; v_call: TRBV2; clone_size: once; d_call: -; cdr3_nt: TGTGCCAGCAGTGAAGAGGGAGATTTATACTATGGCTACACCTTC; cdr3_aa: CASSEEGDLYYGYTF
j_call: TRBJ1-1; cdr3_length: 14; v_call: TRBV19; clone_size: -; d_call: -; cdr3_nt: TGTGCCAGTAAATACAGGGAGGGGAACACTGAAGCTTTCTTT; cdr3_aa: CASKYREGNTEAFF
j_call: TRBJ2-5; cdr3_length: 17; v_call: TRBV7-3; clone_size: -; d_call: -; cdr3_nt: TGTGCCAGCAGCTCCCCTCCGGGATCTCAAGTGGAAGAGACCCAGTACTTC; cdr3_aa: CASSSPPGSQVEETQYF
j_call: TRBJ2-7; cdr3_length: 12; v_call: TRBV7-2; clone_size: -; d_call: -; cdr3_nt: TGTGCCAGCAGCTTAGCGGCTCATGAGCAGTACTTC; cdr3_aa: CASSLAAHEQYF
j_call: TRBJ2-1; cdr3_length: 15; v_call: TRBV4-1; clone_size: -; d_call: TRBD2; cdr3_nt: TGCGCCAGCAGCCAAGCGAAAACTAGCGGGTTTGAGCAGTTCTTC; cdr3_aa: CASSQAKTSGFEQFF
j_call: TRBJ1-6; cdr3_length: 18; v_call: TRBV5-5; clone_size: -; d_call: TRBD1; cdr3_nt: TGTGCCAGCAGCTTGGTATGGGGACAGGGGGCGCTCGGTTCACCCCTCCACTTT; cdr3_aa: CASSLVWGQGALGSPLHF
j_call: TRBJ1-6; cdr3_length: 14; v_call: TRBV9; clone_size: -; d_call: -; cdr3_nt: TGTGCCAGCAGCCTCCGACAGACTAATTCACCCCTCCACTTT; cdr3_aa: CASSLRQTNSPLHF
j_call: TRBJ1-1; cdr3_length: 12; v_call: TRBV2; clone_size: few; d_call: TRBD1; cdr3_nt: TGTGCCAGCAGTGTTGGGACAGGGCAGGCTTTCTTT; cdr3_aa: CASSVGTGQAFF
j_call: TRBJ1-1; cdr3_length: 16; v_call: TRBV5-1; clone_size: -; d_call: TRBD1; cdr3_nt: TGCGCCAGCAGCTCCGACAGGGGGGCCTTGAACACTGAAGCTTTCTTT; cdr3_aa: CASSSDRGALNTEAFF
j_call: TRBJ1-2; cdr3_length: 14; v_call: TRBV5-6; clone_size: few; d_call: -; cdr3_nt: TGTGCCAGCAGCCCCACGGGTTCCCCTGGAGGCTACACCTTC; cdr3_aa: CASSPTGSPGGYTF
j_call: TRBJ1-1; cdr3_length: 13; v_call: TRBV30; clone_size: -; d_call: TRBD1; cdr3_nt: TGTGCCTGGGAGACTGGGACAGGGATAAAAGCTTTCTTT; cdr3_aa: CAWETGTGIKAFF
j_call: TRBJ1-4; cdr3_length: 17; v_call: TRBV4-3; clone_size: -; d_call: TRBD1; cdr3_nt: TGCGCCAGCAGCCACTCCGGGACAGGGGAGTCTAATGAAAAACTGTTTTTT; cdr3_aa: CASSHSGTGESNEKLFF
j_call: TRBJ2-3; cdr3_length: 14; v_call: TRBV11-3; clone_size: -; d_call: -; cdr3_nt: TGTGCCAGCCGTGTTGGGAGGCGCACAGATACGCAGTATTTT; cdr3_aa: CASRVGRRTDTQYF
j_call: TRBJ2-1; cdr3_length: 15; v_call: TRBV7-3; clone_size: -; d_call: TRBD2; cdr3_nt: TGTGCCAGCAGCCCGCTCGGGACTAGCGGGGGCGAACAGTTCTTC; cdr3_aa: CASSPLGTSGGEQFF
j_call: TRBJ2-5; cdr3_length: 13; v_call: TRBV5-1; clone_size: -; d_call: TRBD1; cdr3_nt: TGCGCCAGCAGCGAGGGACAGGTGGAGACCCAGTACTTC; cdr3_aa: CASSEGQVETQYF
j_call: TRBJ2-5; cdr3_length: 13; v_call: TRBV29-1; clone_size: -; d_call: -; cdr3_nt: TGCAGCGTTGATTCAGGGGTCCGTGAGACCCAGTACTTC; cdr3_aa: CSVDSGVRETQYF
j_call: TRBJ2-2; cdr3_length: 19; v_call: TRBV27; clone_size: -; d_call: TRBD2; cdr3_nt: TGTGCCAGCAGTTTATACGCTAGCGGGAGGACCGCGAACACCGGGGAGCTGTTTTTT; cdr3_aa: CASSLYASGRTANTGELFF
j_call: TRBJ1-6; cdr3_length: 14; v_call: TRBV19; clone_size: -; d_call: -; cdr3_nt: TGTGCCAGTAGTATCGACACGGGAGGTTCACCCCTCCACTTT; cdr3_aa: CASSIDTGGSPLHF
j_call: TRBJ1-1; cdr3_length: 13; v_call: TRBV7-3; clone_size: few; d_call: -; cdr3_nt: TGTGCCAGCAGCCCCCTGAGTTCTGGTGAAGCTTTCTTT; cdr3_aa: CASSPLSSGEAFF